A single sample gave rise to the 5 T cell receptor beta chains below, sequenced in a study of blood T cell repertoires in COVID-19. TCRdb keeps only in-frame clones here, not all; method: immunoSEQ multiplex PCR. The sample holds about 60,000 clones, roughly 85% seen once. Input material: peripheral blood. These receptors were collected from a man in his forties with acute or convalescent COVID-19.

V usage is TRBV5-4 and J usage is TRBJ1-2; D unresolved. The length of the CDR3 is 13 residues. Trimming pared 6 bases from V and 6 bases from J, leaving 15 bases between. CDR1 SGHNT and CDR2 YYREEE come from the germline V gene (reference sequence). CDR3 coding DNA: TGTGCCAGCACATCGATAAATGCGGATGGCTACACCTTC. Its translation: CASTSINADGYTF.

The chain couples TRBV2 to TRBJ1-2; D is unclear. V was trimmed by 8 bases and J by 5 bases, leaving 12 bases between them. CDR1 is SNHLY and CDR2 is FYNNEI in the germline V gene. This CDR3 contains 12 residues. This CDR3 is CASAVYQYGYTF. The CDR3 DNA follows: TGTGCCAGCGCCGTGTATCAGTATGGCTACACCTTC. Complete variable domain (other parts from reference TRBV2 and TRBJ1-2): EPEVTQTPSHQVTQMGQEVILRCVPISNHLYFYWYRQILGQKVEFLVSFYNNEISEKSEIFDDQFSVERPDGSNFTLKIRSTKLEDSAMYFCASAVYQYGYTFGSGTRLTVV.

The rearrangement uses TRBV14 and TRBJ1-2; the D is unclear. The CDR3 is 13 residues long. The V end was cut by 0 bases, the J end by 7 bases, with 9 bases between. CDR1 SGHDN and CDR2 FVKESK come from the germline V gene. The CDR3 DNA follows: TGTGCCAGCAGCCAAGACGCGATTGCTGGCTACACCTTC. Translating gives CASSQDAIAGYTF.

A few counts support this clone. CDR3 sequence reads: CASSFSRVATEAFF. As DNA, the CDR3 is TGTGCCAGCAGCTTTTCCAGGGTGGCCACTGAAGCTTTCTTT. The chain recombines TRBV11-1 with TRBJ1-1; D is possibly TRBD1 (5 bases). Germline V lookup: CDR1 SGHAT, CDR2 FQDESV (reference sequence). Trimming left V 3 bases short and J 4 bases short, with 12 bases between. This CDR3 has 14 residues.

J is TRBJ2-1 and V is TRBV7-3; 12 nucleotides align to TRBD2. CDR3 length: 15 residues. Germline lookup yields CDR1 SGHTA and CDR2 FQGTGA. With 6 bases clipped from V and 4 bases from J, the junction kept 4 bases outside the gene matches. The CDR3 nucleotides read TGTGCCAGCAGTCCCACTAGCGGGGGGTACAATGAGCAGTTCTTC. As protein: CASSPTSGGYNEQFF.